This TCR beta chain came from a study of shared clonotypes between healthy human individuals. Profiled with immunoSEQ multiplex PCR; TCRdb holds only in-frame clones, not every one. Here the sample spans under 2,000,000 clones, approximately 94% being singletons. Naive CD8 cells comprised CD45RO-negative, CCR7-positively selected cells, excluding terminally differentiated effector memory CD45RA+ cells. This CDR3 comprises 14 residues. V lost 11 bases, J lost 3 bases, and 19 bases lay in between. The germline V gene has CDR1 SNHLY and CDR2 FYNNEI. The sample taken for sequencing was naive CD8+ T cells sorted from blood. The receptor was isolated from a man younger than 35 in good health. The chain carries TRBV2 and TRBJ2-5, with D perhaps TRBD2 (6 bases). This CDR3 is CAAPARDSEETQYF. Written as DNA, the CDR3 is TGTGCCGCGCCCGCCCGGGACTCCGAAGAGACCCAGTACTTC.